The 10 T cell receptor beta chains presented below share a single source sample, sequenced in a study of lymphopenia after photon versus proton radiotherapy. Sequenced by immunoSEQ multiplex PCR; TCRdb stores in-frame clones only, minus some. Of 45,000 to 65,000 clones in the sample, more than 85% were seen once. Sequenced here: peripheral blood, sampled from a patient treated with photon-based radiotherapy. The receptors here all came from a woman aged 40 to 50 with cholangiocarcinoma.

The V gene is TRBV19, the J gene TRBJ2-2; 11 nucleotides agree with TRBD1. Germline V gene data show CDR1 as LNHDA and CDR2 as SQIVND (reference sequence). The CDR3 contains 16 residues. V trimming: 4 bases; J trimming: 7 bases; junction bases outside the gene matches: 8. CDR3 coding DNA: TGTGCCAGTAGTACCCGGGACAGGGGGTTTAGCGGGGAGCTGTTTTTT. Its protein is CASSTRDRGFSGELFF.

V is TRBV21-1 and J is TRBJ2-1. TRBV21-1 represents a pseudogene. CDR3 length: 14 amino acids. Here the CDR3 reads CASSKGVVSGEQFF. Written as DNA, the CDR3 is TGTGCCAGCAGCAAAGGTGTTGTGAGTGGGGAGCAGTTCTTC.

CDR3 region: CAWSEGVTEAFF. The CDR3 region has the DNA TGTGCCTGGAGTGAAGGGGTCACTGAAGCTTTCTTT. The V and J genes are TRBV30 and TRBJ1-1; a weak D match, TRBD1 (5 bases). CDR1 GTSNPN and CDR2 SVGIG come from the germline V gene (reference sequence). This CDR3 is built from 12 residues. V was cut by 1 base and J by 4 bases, with 7 bases left in between.

This chain's CDR3 is CASSLGNTQYF. As DNA, the CDR3 is TGTGCCAGCAGTTTAGGCAATACGCAGTATTTT. J is TRBJ2-3 and V is TRBV27, with D unresolved. Trimming stripped 2 bases from V and 7 bases from J, with 4 bases between. Germline V gives CDR1 MNHEY, CDR2 SMNVEV (reference sequence). The CDR3 length is 11 residues.

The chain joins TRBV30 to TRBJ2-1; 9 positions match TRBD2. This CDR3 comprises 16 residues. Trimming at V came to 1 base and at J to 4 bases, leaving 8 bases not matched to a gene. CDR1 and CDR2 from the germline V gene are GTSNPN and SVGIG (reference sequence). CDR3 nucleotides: TGTGCCTGGAGTGCCTCAGCGGGAGGAAGATACAATGAGCAGTTCTTC. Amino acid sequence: CAWSASAGGRYNEQFF. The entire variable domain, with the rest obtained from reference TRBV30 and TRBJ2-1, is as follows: SQTIHQWPATLVQPVGSPLSLECTVEGTSNPNLYWYRQAAGRGLQLLFYSVGIGQISSEVPQNLSASRPQDRQFILSSKKLLLSDSGFYLCAWSASAGGRYNEQFFGPGTRLTVL.

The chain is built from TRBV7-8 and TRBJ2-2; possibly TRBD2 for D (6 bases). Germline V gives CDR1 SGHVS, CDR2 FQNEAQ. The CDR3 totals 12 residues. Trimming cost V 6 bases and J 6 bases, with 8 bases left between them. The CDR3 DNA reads TGTGCCAGCAGTCGGGGGTCCGGGGAGCTGTTTTTT. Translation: CASSRGSGELFF.

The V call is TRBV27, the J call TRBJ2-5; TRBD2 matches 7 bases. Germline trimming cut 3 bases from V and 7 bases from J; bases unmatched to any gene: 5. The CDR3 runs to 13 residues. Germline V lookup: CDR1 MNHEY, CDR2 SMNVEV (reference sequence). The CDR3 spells CASSFGGWGTQYF. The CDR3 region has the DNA TGTGCCAGCAGTTTCGGGGGGTGGGGGACCCAGTACTTC.

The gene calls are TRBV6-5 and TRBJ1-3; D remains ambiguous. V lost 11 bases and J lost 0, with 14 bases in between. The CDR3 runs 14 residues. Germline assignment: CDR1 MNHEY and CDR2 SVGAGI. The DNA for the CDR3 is TGTGCCGTCCAGGACGGCGCCTCTGGAAACACCATATATTTT. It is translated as CAVQDGASGNTIYF.

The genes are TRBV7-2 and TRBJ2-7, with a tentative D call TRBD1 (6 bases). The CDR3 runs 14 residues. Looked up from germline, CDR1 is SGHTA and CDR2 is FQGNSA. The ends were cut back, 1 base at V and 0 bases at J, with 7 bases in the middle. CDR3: CASSLGRGSYEQYF. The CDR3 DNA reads TGTGCCAGCAGCTTAGGCAGGGGCTCCTACGAGCAGTACTTC.

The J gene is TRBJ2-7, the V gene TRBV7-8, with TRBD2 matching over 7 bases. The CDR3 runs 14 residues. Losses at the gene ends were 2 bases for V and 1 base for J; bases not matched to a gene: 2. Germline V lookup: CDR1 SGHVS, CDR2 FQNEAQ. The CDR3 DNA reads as TGTGCCAGCAGCTTAACCGGGAGGTCCTACGAGCAGTACTTC. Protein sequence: CASSLTGRSYEQYF. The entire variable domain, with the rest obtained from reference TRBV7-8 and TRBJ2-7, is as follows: GAGVSQSPRYKVAKRGQDVALRCDPISGHVSLFWYQQALGQGPEFLTYFQNEAQLDKSGLPSDRFFAERPEGSVSTLKIQRTQQEDSAVYLCASSLTGRSYEQYFGPGTRLTVT.